The rows below give T cell receptor beta chains drawn from one sample of a study of vaccination effects on CD4 cells after COVID-19. Their antigens remain unidentified. The method was immunoSEQ multiplex PCR; TCRdb's version includes in-frame clones alone and lacks a portion of them. The data contain tens of thousands of clones, approximately 70% of them singletons. The source was CD4+ T cells from PBMCs cultured with HCoV-NL63 spike peptides, collected before COVID-19 vaccination. The receptor set was obtained from a human donor who received a COVID-19 vaccine. The CDR3 runs from the conserved cysteine through the conserved F or W. The D gene is left open where the match is weak. Size is stated for part of the rows, as once, few or many counts, or as a class when the clone is expanded.

CDR3 length	D gene	V gene	J gene	clone size	CDR3 protein	CDR3 DNA
14	-	TRBV15	TRBJ2-3	-	CATSERGGADTQYF	TGTGCCACCAGCGAAAGGGGGGGCGCAGATACGCAGTATTTT
16	-	TRBV6-5	TRBJ2-1	-	CASSYSTVISYNEQFF	TGTGCCAGCAGTTACTCTACCGTCATATCGTACAATGAGCAGTTCTTC
11	-	TRBV30	TRBJ1-2	-	CAWTATGTYTF	TGTGCCTGGACAGCCACAGGGACCTACACCTTC
15	-	TRBV11-2	TRBJ1-5	-	CASSLGRGWDQPQHF	TGTGCCAGCAGCTTAGGTAGGGGCTGGGATCAGCCCCAGCATTTT
17	-	TRBV2	TRBJ2-1	-	CASRKRGSSGQDNEQFF	TGTGCCAGCAGAAAAAGGGGGTCGAGCGGGCAAGACAATGAGCAGTTCTTC
15	-	TRBV4-2	TRBJ1-1	few	CASSQDWEGLVEAFF	TGTGCCAGCAGCCAAGATTGGGAGGGATTAGTTGAAGCTTTCTTT
12	-	TRBV25-1	TRBJ1-1	-	CASRTMNTEAFF	TGTGCCAGCAGGACCATGAACACTGAAGCTTTCTTT
14	TRBD1	TRBV9	TRBJ1-1	once	CASSGRQGGTEAFF	TGTGCCAGCAGCGGCCGACAGGGCGGGACTGAAGCTTTCTTT
13	-	TRBV7-9	TRBJ1-2	-	CASSLGPFTGYTF	TGTGCCAGCAGCTTAGGACCATTTACAGGCTACACCTTC
15	-	TRBV11-2	TRBJ2-7	-	CASSSTGTVFVKQYF	TGTGCCAGCAGCTCCACCGGGACTGTTTTTGTGAAGCAGTACTTC
15	-	TRBV10-3	TRBJ2-5	-	CAIRGGESREETQYF	TGTGCCATCAGAGGGGGGGAATCACGGGAAGAGACCCAGTACTTC
13	-	TRBV6-2/TRBV6-3	TRBJ1-2	-	CASSPGVYYGYTF	TGTGCCAGCAGCCCGGGAGTGTACTATGGCTACACCTTC
11	-	TRBV20-1	TRBJ2-5	-	CSAKVGETQYF	TGCAGTGCTAAGGTTGGAGAGACCCAGTACTTC
11	-	TRBV19	TRBJ2-1	once	CASSIVNEQFF	TGTGCCAGTAGTATCGTGAATGAGCAGTTCTTC
19	-	TRBV7-8	TRBJ2-2	-	CASSLALGLKITNTGELFF	TGTGCCAGCAGCTTAGCGTTAGGACTGAAGATCACCAACACCGGGGAGCTGTTTTTT
16	-	TRBV5-5	TRBJ2-5	once	CASSLAASPRQETQYF	TGTGCCAGCAGCTTGGCCGCTTCTCCCAGGCAAGAGACCCAGTACTTC
14	TRBD1	TRBV7-7	TRBJ1-4	few	CASSPGTGAQKLFF	TGTGCCAGCAGCCCCGGGACAGGGGCCCAAAAACTGTTTTTT
13	TRBD1	TRBV5-1	TRBJ1-1	-	CASSIDRGQKGVF	TGCGCCAGCAGCATTGACAGGGGCCAGAAAGGAGTCTTT
18	TRBD2	TRBV4-1	TRBJ2-7	medium-sized	CASSQRTSGTTTGYEQYF	TGCGCCAGCAGCCAACGGACTAGCGGAACAACCACCGGGTACGAGCAGTACTTC
16	-	TRBV4-1	TRBJ2-5	medium-sized	CASSPSPEDGRETQYF	TGCGCCAGCAGCCCGAGTCCCGAAGATGGTAGGGAGACCCAGTACTTC
15	-	TRBV6-5	TRBJ2-7	-	CASRGFMDSKYEQYF	TGTGCCAGCAGAGGTTTTATGGACAGCAAGTACGAGCAGTACTTC
15	TRBD2	TRBV7-6	TRBJ2-3	-	CASSPLAGETDTQYF	TGTGCCAGCAGCCCGCTAGCGGGAGAAACAGATACGCAGTATTTT
16	-	TRBV10-1	TRBJ1-1	few	CASSEGTWKVNTEAFF	TGCGCCAGCAGCGAGGGGACCTGGAAAGTGAACACTGAAGCTTTCTTT
15	-	TRBV7-9	TRBJ1-2	-	CASSLGHSPNYGYTF	TGTGCCAGCAGCTTAGGACACTCCCCTAACTATGGCTACACCTTC
14	-	TRBV2	TRBJ1-2	-	CASSNMAGNVGYTF	TGTGCCAGCAGTAATATGGCAGGGAACGTTGGCTACACCTTC
17	-	TRBV4-1	TRBJ2-4	few	CASSQDNQGNQKNIQYF	TGCGCCAGCAGCCAAGACAACCAGGGGAATCAGAAAAACATTCAGTACTTC
15	-	TRBV6-4	TRBJ2-3	-	CASSVTSGSTDTQYF	TGTGCCAGCAGTGTCACCAGCGGGAGCACAGATACGCAGTATTTT
13	TRBD2	TRBV10-2	TRBJ2-1	-	CATSLGGTGEQFF	TGCGCCACCTCCCTCGGGGGGACGGGTGAGCAGTTCTTC
14	-	TRBV18	TRBJ1-5	few	CASSPGSSNQPQHF	TGTGCCAGCTCACCAGGGAGCAGCAATCAGCCCCAGCATTTT